The clone carrying this TCR beta chain was counted many times. Its matching antigen is unknown. Template switching added a universal primer binding site, and final cDNA carried unique molecular identifiers. TCRdb reprocessed the 5' RACE reads with MiXCR, giving one entry per CDR3 protein. The profile shows around 650,000 distinct CDR3 sequences, less than 9% of them singletons. This entry is derived from a study of identical twins. Points from the study as a whole: Reduced insertions were recorded for abundant cord blood beta clonotypes, with no such pattern in memory repertoires.

V gave up 0 bases and J gave up 5 bases, with 10 bases separating them. This CDR3 has 14 amino acids. CDR1 DFQATT and CDR2 SNEGSKA come from the germline V gene (reference sequence). Another study also made use of these data, one on yellow fever vaccine responses in identical twins. That source adds: Twins showed a vaccine T cell response that reportedly seemed partly convergent, partly personalized.

The sequence was collected from a young woman in good health. V usage is TRBV20-1 and J usage is TRBJ1-4; tentatively, D is TRBD1 (6 bases). The sequenced sample consisted of PBMCs. The CDR3 spells CSARDSQGNEKLFF. The CDR3 DNA reads as TGCAGTGCTAGAGATTCCCAGGGGAATGAAAAACTGTTTTTT.